The TCR beta chain described here comes from a study of blood T cells in healthy people across ages. The study, taken as a whole, reports: Donor CMV status was unknown, possibly confounding expanded clonotype changes. The fall in TCR beta diversity per million T cells was roughly linear with age.

The CDR3 spans 13 residues. Looked up from germline, CDR1 is SQVTM and CDR2 is ANQGSEA. V trimming: 7 bases; J trimming: 11 bases; junction bases outside the gene matches: 11. PCR was performed a second time for about 6 to 11 cycles using a sample-barcoded 5' primer and a J-beta primer mix. Each CDR3 protein gets one entry after TCRdb re-called the 5' RACE reads with MiXCR. The sample lists approximately 850,000 distinct CDR3 sequences; over 45% were seen once. All donors came from Russia, were Caucasian and healthy, and spanned ages roughly 6 to 95. Remarks on this clonotype: Its antigen remains unidentified.

The specimen was blood. The source of this sequence is a man aged 30 to 39 in good health. The V call is TRBV29-1, the J call TRBJ2-5; TRBD1 matches 12 bases. The CDR3 coding sequence is TGCAGCGCCCTACCGGGACAGGGGGCGAAACAGTACTTC. Its protein is CSALPGQGAKQYF.